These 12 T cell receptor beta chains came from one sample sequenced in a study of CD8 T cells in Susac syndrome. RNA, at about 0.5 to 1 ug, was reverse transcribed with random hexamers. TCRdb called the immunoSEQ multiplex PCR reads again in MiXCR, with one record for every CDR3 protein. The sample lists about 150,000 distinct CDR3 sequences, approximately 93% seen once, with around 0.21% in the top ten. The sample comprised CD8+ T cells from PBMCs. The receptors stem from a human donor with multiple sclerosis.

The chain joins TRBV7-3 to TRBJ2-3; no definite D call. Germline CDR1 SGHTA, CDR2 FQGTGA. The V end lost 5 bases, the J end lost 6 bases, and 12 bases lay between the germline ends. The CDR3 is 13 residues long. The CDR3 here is CASSPDLGDTQYF. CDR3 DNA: TGTGCCAGCAGCCCGGACCTGGGGGATACGCAGTATTTT.

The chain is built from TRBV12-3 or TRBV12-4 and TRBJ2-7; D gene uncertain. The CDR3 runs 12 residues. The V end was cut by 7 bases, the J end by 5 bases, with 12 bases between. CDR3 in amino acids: CASTYSGHEQYF. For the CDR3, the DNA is TGTGCCAGCACCTACTCGGGCCACGAGCAGTACTTC.

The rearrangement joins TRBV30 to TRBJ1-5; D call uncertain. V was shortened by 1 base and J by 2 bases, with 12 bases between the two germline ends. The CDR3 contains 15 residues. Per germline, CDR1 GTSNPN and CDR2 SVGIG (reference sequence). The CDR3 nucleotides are TGTGCCTGGAGTGATGGCGACGGCGGCAATCAGCCCCAGCATTTT. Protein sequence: CAWSDGDGGNQPQHF.

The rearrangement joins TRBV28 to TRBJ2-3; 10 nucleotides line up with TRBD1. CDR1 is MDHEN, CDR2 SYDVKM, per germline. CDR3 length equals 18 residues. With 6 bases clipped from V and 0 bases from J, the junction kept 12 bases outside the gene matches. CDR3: CASSRSWGQGSSTDTQYF. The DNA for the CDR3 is TGTGCCAGCAGCCGCTCCTGGGGACAGGGGTCTAGCACAGATACGCAGTATTTT.

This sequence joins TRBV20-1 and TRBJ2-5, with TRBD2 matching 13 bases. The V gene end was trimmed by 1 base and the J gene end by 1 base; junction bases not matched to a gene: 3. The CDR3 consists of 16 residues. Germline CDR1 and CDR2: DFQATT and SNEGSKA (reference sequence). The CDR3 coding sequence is TGCAGTGCTAGAGGACTAGCGGGGGGCTTCCAAGAGACCCAGTACTTC. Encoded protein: CSARGLAGGFQETQYF.

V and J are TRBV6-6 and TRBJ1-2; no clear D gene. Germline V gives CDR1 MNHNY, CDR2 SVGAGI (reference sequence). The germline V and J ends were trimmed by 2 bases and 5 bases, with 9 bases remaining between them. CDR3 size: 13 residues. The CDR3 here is CASSYTTNYGYTF. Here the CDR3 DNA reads TGTGCCAGCAGTTACACGACGAATTATGGCTACACCTTC.

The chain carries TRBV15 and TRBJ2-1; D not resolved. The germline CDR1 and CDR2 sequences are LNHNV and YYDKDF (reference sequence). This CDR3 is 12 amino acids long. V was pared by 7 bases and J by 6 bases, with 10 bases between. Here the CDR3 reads CATTNRVNEQFF. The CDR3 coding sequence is TGTGCCACCACCAATAGGGTCAATGAGCAGTTCTTC.

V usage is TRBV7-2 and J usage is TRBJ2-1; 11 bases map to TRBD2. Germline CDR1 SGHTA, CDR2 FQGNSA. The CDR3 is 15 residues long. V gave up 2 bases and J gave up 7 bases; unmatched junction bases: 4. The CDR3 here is CASSLLAGGPNEQFF. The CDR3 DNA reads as TGTGCCAGCAGCTTACTAGCGGGGGGACCAAATGAGCAGTTCTTC.

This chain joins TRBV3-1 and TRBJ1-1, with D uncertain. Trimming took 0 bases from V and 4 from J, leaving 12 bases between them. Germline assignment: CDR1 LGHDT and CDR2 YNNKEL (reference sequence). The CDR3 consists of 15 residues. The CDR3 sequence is CASSQDDGRVTEAFF. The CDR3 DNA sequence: TGTGCCAGCAGCCAAGATGACGGGCGTGTCACTGAAGCTTTCTTT. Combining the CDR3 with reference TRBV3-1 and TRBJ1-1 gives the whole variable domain DTAVSQTPKYLVTQMGNDKSIKCEQNLGHDTMYWYKQDSKKFLKIMFSYNNKELIINETVPNRFSPKSPDKAHLNLHINSLELGDSAVYFCASSQDDGRVTEAFFGQGTRLTVV.

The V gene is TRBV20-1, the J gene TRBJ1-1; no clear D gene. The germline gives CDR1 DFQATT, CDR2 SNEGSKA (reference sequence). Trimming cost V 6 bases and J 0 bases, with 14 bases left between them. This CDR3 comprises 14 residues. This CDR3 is CSAVDGRLNTEAFF. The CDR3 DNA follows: TGCAGTGCCGTAGACGGTAGATTGAACACTGAAGCTTTCTTT.

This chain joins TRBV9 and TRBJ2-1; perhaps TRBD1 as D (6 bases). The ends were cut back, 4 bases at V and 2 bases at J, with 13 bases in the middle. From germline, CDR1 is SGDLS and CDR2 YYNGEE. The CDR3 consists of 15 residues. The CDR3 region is CASSPPDRTYNEQFF. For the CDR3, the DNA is TGTGCCAGCAGCCCCCCAGACAGGACCTACAATGAGCAGTTCTTC.

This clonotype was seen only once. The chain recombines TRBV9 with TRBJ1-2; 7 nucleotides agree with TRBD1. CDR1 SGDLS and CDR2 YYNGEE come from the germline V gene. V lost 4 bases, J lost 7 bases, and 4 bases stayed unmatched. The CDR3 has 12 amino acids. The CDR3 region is CASSSGGSGYTF. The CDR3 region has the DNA TGTGCCAGCAGCTCAGGGGGTAGTGGCTACACCTTC.